These 18 T cell receptor beta chains were all obtained from the same sample, sequenced in a study of identical twins. TCRdb passed the 5' RACE reads through MiXCR, listing each CDR3 protein once. The sample consists of about 690,000 distinct CDR3 sequences, approximately 6.1% of them appearing once. Sequencing input: naive T cells sorted from blood. The receptors stem from a young man in good health.

The chain recombines TRBV5-1 with TRBJ1-4; D uncertain. V lost 0 bases, J lost 4 bases, and 10 bases lay in between. Germline V CDR1 and CDR2: SGHRS, YFSETQ. The CDR3 runs 15 residues. CDR3 loop: CASSLGGGYNEKLFF. The CDR3 DNA follows: TGCGCCAGCAGCTTGGGAGGCGGATATAATGAAAAACTGTTTTTT.

Ten or more counts support this clonotype. The CDR3 coding sequence is TGCAGCGTTGAAGTTGGAGCGACAACCTACGAGCAGTACTTC. Amino acid sequence: CSVEVGATTYEQYF. The V gene is TRBV29-1, the J gene TRBJ2-7; D gene uncertain. The CDR3 extends over 14 amino acids. CDR1 SQVTM and CDR2 ANQGSEA come from the germline V gene. V lost 1 base and J 2 bases, leaving 12 bases between the germline ends.

This clonotype showed up many times. The chain couples TRBV5-6 to TRBJ1-5, with D possibly TRBD1 on 5 matching bases. V lost 4 bases and J lost 0, with 14 bases in between. The CDR3 covers 16 residues. Per the germline V gene, CDR1 is SGHDT and CDR2 is YYEEEE. CDR3 region: CASSDGSGISNQPQHF. The CDR3 nucleotides are TGTGCCAGCAGCGACGGGTCAGGGATTAGCAATCAGCCCCAGCATTTT.

This clonotype was seen repeatedly, ten times or more. The CDR3 region is CSARDGGTTGGTDTQYF. CDR3 DNA sequence: TGCAGTGCTAGAGACGGTGGGACCACGGGGGGCACAGATACGCAGTATTTT. J is TRBJ2-3 and V is TRBV20-1, with D possibly matching TRBD2 (6 bases). Trimming removed 0 bases from V and 1 base from J, with 17 bases in between. Germline V gene sequence: CDR1 DFQATT, CDR2 SNEGSKA (reference sequence). The length of the CDR3 is 17 residues.

This clonotype has at least ten counts. The rearrangement uses TRBV20-1 and TRBJ2-7; 8 bases are a match to TRBD1. The J segment lost 3 bases and the V segment lost 0 bases, leaving 10 bases of the junction unmatched. CDR3 length equals 16 residues. Germline V gene data show CDR1 as DFQATT and CDR2 as SNEGSKA (reference sequence). The CDR3 DNA reads TGCAGTGCTAGAGACCGCGGACAGGGTTTTTTCTACGAGCAGTACTTC. This encodes CSARDRGQGFFYEQYF.

This clonotype was counted at least ten times. The J gene is TRBJ2-5, the V gene TRBV9; possible D gene TRBD1, 6 bases. The V gene lost 0 bases and the J gene lost 5 bases, with 11 bases spanning the gap. The CDR3 contains 14 residues. CDR1 is SGDLS and CDR2 is YYNGEE in the germline V gene. Here the CDR3 reads CASSVVGGTETQYF. The CDR3 DNA reads as TGTGCCAGCAGCGTAGTTGGGGGCACGGAGACCCAGTACTTC.

The table lists this clonotype with many counts. This chain uses TRBV29-1 with TRBJ2-7; tentative D call: TRBD1 (5 bases). The CDR3 is 11 residues long. V was cut by 6 bases and J by 7 bases, with 13 bases left in between. The germline gives CDR1 SQVTM, CDR2 ANQGSEA. CDR3 coding DNA: TGCAGCGTAAAAGGGGCTTCTGAGCAGTACTTC. It yields the protein CSVKGASEQYF.

This clonotype was seen only a few times. V and J are TRBV12-3 or TRBV12-4 and TRBJ2-2, with 8 bases identical to TRBD1. The CDR3 is 16 amino acids. After removal of 3 bases from V and 6 bases from J, the junction contained 9 bases not matched to a gene. CDR3 in amino acids: CASSFPTGDGAGELFF. CDR3 DNA sequence: TGTGCCAGCAGTTTCCCGACAGGGGACGGTGCCGGGGAGCTGTTTTTT.

In this sample, this clonotype turned up many times. V usage is TRBV7-9 and J usage is TRBJ2-5, with D tentatively TRBD2 (6 bases). The V and J ends lost 4 bases and 4 bases respectively, with 22 bases between them. In germline, CDR1 is SEHNR, CDR2 FQNEAQ (reference sequence). The length of the CDR3 is 17 residues. The CDR3 DNA sequence: TGTGCCAGCAGCTCCCCCGGAGAGGGACTGCACGTAGAGACCCAGTACTTC. Protein: CASSSPGEGLHVETQYF.

This clonotype has ten or more counts. This chain joins TRBV5-1 and TRBJ1-5, with a possible D match to TRBD1 (6 bases). The germline gives CDR1 SGHRS, CDR2 YFSETQ. This CDR3 is built from 15 residues. Trimming took off 4 bases at V and 4 bases at J, with 15 bases between the two ends. This chain's CDR3 is CASSPEGGENQPQHF. The CDR3 nucleotides are TGCGCCAGCAGCCCGGAGGGGGGGGAGAATCAGCCCCAGCATTTT.

This clonotype was detected only a few times. The chain has TRBV9 and TRBJ2-4, with D perhaps matching TRBD1 or TRBD2 (5 bases each). V lost 3 bases, J lost 0 bases, and 16 bases lay in between. The germline V gene has CDR1 SGDLS and CDR2 YYNGEE. The CDR3 extends over 17 amino acids. The CDR3 DNA is TGTGCCAGCAGCGAAGGGACCGGCCTGGGAGCCAAAAACATTCAGTACTTC. This sequence encodes CASSEGTGLGAKNIQYF. The full variable domain, its missing parts supplied by reference TRBV9 and TRBJ2-4, is DSGVTQTPKHLITATGQRVTLRCSPRSGDLSVYWYQQSLDQGLQFLIQYYNGEERAKGNILERFSAQQFPDLHSELNLSSLELGDSALYFCASSEGTGLGAKNIQYFGAGTRLSVL.

The chain carries TRBV5-6 and TRBJ1-2; D is undetermined. Trimming left V 1 base short and J 7 bases short, with 11 bases between. CDR3 length equals 13 residues. Germline V lookup: CDR1 SGHDT, CDR2 YYEEEE. CDR3 residues: CASSLSQLLGYTF. DNA for the CDR3: TGTGCCAGCAGCTTGAGCCAGCTCCTTGGCTACACCTTC.

This clonotype was recorded at least ten times. This chain links TRBV5-1 with TRBJ2-4; D gene uncertain. Germline V CDR1 and CDR2: SGHRS, YFSETQ. V lost 7 bases to trimming and J lost 3 bases, with 8 bases between them. This CDR3 is built from 12 residues. The CDR3 spells CASREDKNIQYF. The CDR3 DNA follows: TGCGCCAGCCGCGAGGACAAAAACATTCAGTACTTC.

This clonotype was seen a few times. The chain is built from TRBV29-1 and TRBJ1-1; no clear D. V gave up 7 bases and J gave up 6 bases, with 15 bases separating them. CDR1 is SQVTM, CDR2 ANQGSEA, per germline. The CDR3 loop spans 12 amino acids. The CDR3 protein is CSDGGLRPEAFF. CDR3 nucleotide sequence: TGCAGCGACGGAGGGTTAAGGCCTGAAGCTTTCTTT.

This clonotype was recorded a few times. The V gene is TRBV27, the J gene TRBJ1-1; 7 bases are shared with TRBD1. Germline-derived CDR1 and CDR2 are MNHEY and SMNVEV (reference sequence). CDR3 length: 16 amino acids. The ends lost 2 bases at V and 1 base at J; junction bases unmatched: 7. CDR3 amino acids: CASSLKQGIGNTEAFF. The CDR3 bases are TGTGCCAGCAGTTTAAAACAGGGGATTGGGAACACTGAAGCTTTCTTT.

There are a few counts of this clonotype. V usage is TRBV2 and J usage is TRBJ1-5, with 7 nucleotides matching TRBD1. This CDR3 is 15 amino acids long. The germline CDR1 and CDR2 sequences are SNHLY and FYNNEI. The J segment lost 7 bases and the V segment lost 3 bases, leaving 9 bases of the junction unmatched. In DNA form, the CDR3 reads TGTGCCAGCAGTGAGGGCAGGGGGTTGTTCCAGCCCCAGCATTTT. The encoded protein is CASSEGRGLFQPQHF.

This clonotype was seen only a few times. The chain uses TRBV12-3 or TRBV12-4 and TRBJ2-4; TRBD2 matches 14 bases. The CDR3 is made up of 16 amino acids. Trimming cost V 6 bases and J 8 bases; bases outside gene matches: 9. CDR3 bases: TGTGCCAGCAGCAGGGGACTAGCGGGAGCGGGGGACATTCAGTACTTC. Its translation is CASSRGLAGAGDIQYF.

A few counts support this clonotype. DNA of the CDR3: TGTGCCAGCAGTTTAGGACTTCCCCCCAATGAGCAGTTCTTC. It specifies CASSLGLPPNEQFF. This rearrangement joins TRBV27 to TRBJ2-1; D may be TRBD2 (5 bases). The CDR3 covers 14 residues. V gave up 2 bases and J gave up 6 bases, with 11 bases separating them. Germline loops: CDR1 MNHEY, CDR2 SMNVEV (reference sequence).